Below are 18 T cell receptor beta chains sequenced from a single sample in a study of cytomegalovirus exposure and HLA in healthy donors. Repertoires were generated with immunoSEQ multiplex PCR, while TCRdb's copy carries only in-frame clones and drops some. The sample has roughly 330,000 clones, 87% seen once. The sequencing input was PBMCs. These receptors came from a woman aged 30 to 39 in good health and CMV-seropositive.

The chain joins TRBV7-7 to TRBJ2-7; no firm D call. V lost 6 bases and J 4 bases, leaving 10 bases between the germline ends. The germline V gene has CDR1 SSHAT and CDR2 FNYEAQ (reference sequence). The CDR3 is 12 amino acids. For the CDR3, the DNA is TGTGCCAGCAGACCGCCCCTTTACGAGCAGTACTTC. It codes for CASRPPLYEQYF.

V usage is TRBV27 and J usage is TRBJ2-2, with no clear D. V dropped 3 bases and J dropped 9 bases, with 5 bases sitting between them. Germline CDR1 MNHEY, CDR2 SMNVEV (reference sequence). This CDR3 spans 11 amino acids. The CDR3 spells CASSLGRELFF. CDR3 coding DNA: TGTGCCAGCAGTTTGGGTAGGGAGCTGTTTTTT.

This chain links TRBV4-2 with TRBJ2-7, with D tentatively TRBD1 (7 bases). V lost 1 base to trimming and J lost 0 bases, with 13 bases between them. CDR1 is LGHNA and CDR2 is YNFKEQ in the germline V gene. This CDR3 contains 16 residues. The CDR3 loop reads CASSQVPGDSSYEQYF. The CDR3 DNA follows: TGTGCCAGCAGCCAAGTCCCGGGGGACAGCTCCTACGAGCAGTACTTC.

The rearrangement uses TRBV7-6 and TRBJ1-3, with D maybe TRBD1 (5 bases). The ends were cut back, 4 bases at V and 3 bases at J, with 16 bases in the middle. This CDR3 is 16 amino acids long. From germline, CDR1 is SGHVS and CDR2 FNYEAQ. CDR3 nucleotides: TGTGCCAGCAGCTCCGGGACTCTAAGGGGTGGAAACACCATATATTTT. It codes for CASSSGTLRGGNTIYF.

The chain joins TRBV19 to TRBJ1-1, with 7 nucleotides matching TRBD1. The CDR3 runs to 13 residues. In germline, CDR1 is LNHDA, CDR2 SQIVND (reference sequence). V shed 7 bases, J shed 4 bases, and the junction held 6 bases outside the gene matches. The CDR3 spells CASNQGGLTEAFF. In nucleotides, the CDR3 is TGTGCCAGTAACCAGGGGGGGCTCACTGAAGCTTTCTTT.

V is TRBV6-6 and J is TRBJ1-5; the D gene is possibly TRBD1 (5 bases). Trimming pared 2 bases from V and 4 bases from J, leaving 15 bases between. Germline CDR1 is MNHNY and CDR2 is SVGAGI (reference sequence). CDR3 length: 16 amino acids. Here the CDR3 DNA reads TGTGCCAGCAGTTACGATATGCCTAGGGGTAATCAGCCCCAGCATTTT. Its translation: CASSYDMPRGNQPQHF.

The DNA of the CDR3 is TGTGCCTGGAGTGTACCGGGCAGCTCCTATAATTCACCCCTCCACTTT. Amino acids: CAWSVPGSSYNSPLHF. The chain employs TRBV30 and TRBJ1-6; no clear D gene. The CDR3 runs to 16 residues. Germline CDR1 GTSNPN, CDR2 SVGIG (reference sequence). V lost 0 bases and J 0 bases, leaving 9 bases between the germline ends.

The chain carries TRBV25-1 and TRBJ2-1; the match to TRBD2 covers 9 bases. CDR3 size: 16 residues. Germline V lookup: CDR1 MGHDK, CDR2 SYGVNS. Losses at the gene ends were 3 bases for V and 7 bases for J; bases not matched to a gene: 10. The CDR3 loop is CASSEAGGPPGNEQFF. For the CDR3, the DNA is TGTGCCAGCAGTGAGGCGGGAGGGCCCCCTGGGAATGAGCAGTTCTTC.

There are a few counts of this clone. This chain connects TRBV4-1 to TRBJ1-2; 7 bases agree with TRBD1. With 6 bases clipped from V and 4 bases from J, the junction kept 5 bases outside the gene matches. The CDR3 totals 13 residues. CDR1 is MGHRA, CDR2 YSYEKL, per germline. The CDR3 spells CASSPGQVYGYTF. CDR3 sequence (DNA): TGCGCCAGCAGTCCCGGACAGGTCTATGGCTACACCTTC.

The chain employs TRBV6-1 and TRBJ1-3, with D tentatively TRBD1 (5 bases). The V gene's germline CDR1 is MNHNS and CDR2 SASEGT. The length of the CDR3 is 14 residues. Trimming left V 2 bases short and J 0 bases short, with 5 bases between. The CDR3 coding sequence is TGTGCCAGCAGTGAAACAGGCTCTGGAAACACCATATATTTT. Translating gives CASSETGSGNTIYF.

CDR3 residues: CASTYGSGESNEQFF. Here the CDR3 DNA reads TGTGCCAGCACCTATGGTAGCGGGGAGAGCAATGAGCAGTTCTTC. The gene calls are TRBV27 and TRBJ2-1; TRBD2 aligns across 8 bases. In germline, CDR1 is MNHEY, CDR2 SMNVEV (reference sequence). J gave up 6 bases and V 7 bases, and 11 bases lay outside the gene matches. The CDR3 loop spans 15 amino acids.

The gene calls are TRBV7-8 and TRBJ1-2; 9 nucleotides agree with TRBD1. The CDR3 covers 14 residues. V lost 1 base to trimming and J lost 8 bases; unmatched junction nucleotides: 5. In germline, CDR1 is SGHVS, CDR2 FQNEAQ. The CDR3 loop reads CASSLGDRVGGYTF. The CDR3 bases are TGTGCCAGCAGCTTAGGGGACAGGGTGGGCGGCTACACCTTC.

V and J are TRBV7-2 and TRBJ1-2; 8 nucleotides agree with TRBD1. The CDR3 contains 15 residues. With V trimmed by 1 base and J by 8 bases, 9 bases remained unmatched. Germline CDR1 SGHTA, CDR2 FQGNSA. This chain's CDR3 is CASSLEGQGAGGYTF. The CDR3 coding sequence is TGTGCCAGCAGCTTAGAAGGGCAGGGGGCGGGCGGCTACACCTTC.

V and J are TRBV9 and TRBJ1-1; TRBD1 might be the D (5 bases). CDR3 size: 17 residues. V was cut by 4 bases and J by 0 bases, with 19 bases left in between. The germline gives CDR1 SGDLS, CDR2 YYNGEE. The CDR3 reads CASSHPTGTAMNTEAFF. In DNA, the CDR3 is TGTGCCAGCAGCCACCCGACCGGGACGGCGATGAACACTGAAGCTTTCTTT.

The chain employs TRBV11-2 and TRBJ2-2; no definite D call. The CDR3 is made up of 12 amino acids. CDR1 SGHAT and CDR2 FQNNGV come from the germline V gene. The V end lost 1 base, the J end lost 4 bases, and 1 base lay between the germline ends. The DNA for the CDR3 is TGTGCCAGCAGCTTAGGCACCGGGGAGCTGTTTTTT. Residues: CASSLGTGELFF.

This rearrangement joins TRBV6-1 to TRBJ2-1; D is undetermined. The CDR3 loop spans 12 amino acids. Trimming removed 3 bases from V and 7 bases from J, with 7 bases in between. Germline V gene sequence: CDR1 MNHNS, CDR2 SASEGT. The CDR3 sequence is CASSDWSNEQFF. The CDR3 nucleotides are TGTGCCAGCAGTGATTGGTCGAATGAGCAGTTCTTC.

This chain uses TRBV30 with TRBJ2-7, with TRBD1 as a possible D gene (6 bases). CDR1 GTSNPN and CDR2 SVGIG come from the germline V gene (reference sequence). Trimming took off 0 bases at V and 1 base at J, with 10 bases between the two ends. The CDR3 sequence is 14 residues long. The CDR3 nucleotides are TGTGCCTGGAGTGTCGAGCAGGGGTCCTACGAGCAGTACTTC. Its protein is CAWSVEQGSYEQYF.

The chain uses TRBV13 and TRBJ2-1, with 8 positions matching TRBD1. The V gene's germline CDR1 is PRHDT and CDR2 FYEKMQ (reference sequence). V shed 5 bases and J 15 bases; nucleotides not matched to a gene: 9. The CDR3 spans 12 residues. This CDR3 is CASSLPGQELFF. As DNA, the CDR3 is TGTGCCAGCAGCCTGCCGGGACAGGAGTTGTTCTTC.